Sequencing of this T cell receptor (beta chain) was carried out in a study of blood T cell repertoires in COVID-19. The V and J ends lost 4 bases and 1 base respectively, with 13 bases between them. The CDR3 consists of 15 residues. Germline V gene sequence: CDR1 SGDLS, CDR2 YYNGEE. Per the original methods: By means of reference gene primer amplification, nucleated cell counts were estimated. The assay was immunoSEQ multiplex PCR, and TCRdb's table has in-frame clones only and misses some. That table gives V, J and clone size, and the DNA gave D and trimming. The sample includes about 230,000 clones, 85% to 90% of them seen just once.

This receptor was taken from a man aged 50-59 years with COVID-19, enrolled during active disease. The chain links TRBV9 to TRBJ2-3; a possible D gene is TRBD2 (5 bases). Sequenced input: peripheral blood. In DNA form, the CDR3 reads TGTGCCAGCAGCCCCTATTCCGGGGGCACAGATACGCAGTATTTT. Amino acid sequence: CASSPYSGGTDTQYF.